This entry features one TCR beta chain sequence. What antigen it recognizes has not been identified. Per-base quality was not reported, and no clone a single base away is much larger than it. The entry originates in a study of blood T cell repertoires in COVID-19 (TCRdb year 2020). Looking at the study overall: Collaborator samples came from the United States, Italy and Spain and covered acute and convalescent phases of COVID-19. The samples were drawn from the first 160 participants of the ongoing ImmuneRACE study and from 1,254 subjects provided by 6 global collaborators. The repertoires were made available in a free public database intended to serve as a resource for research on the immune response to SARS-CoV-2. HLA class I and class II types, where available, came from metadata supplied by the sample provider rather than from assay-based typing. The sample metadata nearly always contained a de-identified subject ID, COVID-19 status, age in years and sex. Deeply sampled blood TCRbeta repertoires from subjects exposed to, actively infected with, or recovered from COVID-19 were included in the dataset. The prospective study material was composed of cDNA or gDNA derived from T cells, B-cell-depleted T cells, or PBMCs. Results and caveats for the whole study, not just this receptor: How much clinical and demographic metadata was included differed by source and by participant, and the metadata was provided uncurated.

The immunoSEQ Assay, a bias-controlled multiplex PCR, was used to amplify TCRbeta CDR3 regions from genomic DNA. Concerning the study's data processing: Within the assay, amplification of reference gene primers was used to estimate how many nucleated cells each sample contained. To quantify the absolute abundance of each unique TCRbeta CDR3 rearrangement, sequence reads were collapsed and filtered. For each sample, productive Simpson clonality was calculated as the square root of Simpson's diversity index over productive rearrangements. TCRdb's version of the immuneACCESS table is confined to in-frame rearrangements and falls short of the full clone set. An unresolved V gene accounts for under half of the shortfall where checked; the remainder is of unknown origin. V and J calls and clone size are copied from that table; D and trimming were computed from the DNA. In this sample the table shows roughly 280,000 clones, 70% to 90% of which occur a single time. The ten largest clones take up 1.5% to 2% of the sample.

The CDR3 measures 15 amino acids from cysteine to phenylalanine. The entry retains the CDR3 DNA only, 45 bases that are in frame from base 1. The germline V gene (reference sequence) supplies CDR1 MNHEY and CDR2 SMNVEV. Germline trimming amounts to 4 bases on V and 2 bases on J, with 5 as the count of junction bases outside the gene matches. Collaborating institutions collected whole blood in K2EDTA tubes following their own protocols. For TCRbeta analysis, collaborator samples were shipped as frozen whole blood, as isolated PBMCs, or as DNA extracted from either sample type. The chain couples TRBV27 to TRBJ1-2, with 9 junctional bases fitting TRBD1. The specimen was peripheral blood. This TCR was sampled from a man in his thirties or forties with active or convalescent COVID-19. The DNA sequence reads TGTGCCAGCAGTTCGGGACAGGGACGAAACTATGGCTACACCTTC. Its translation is CASSSGQGRNYGYTF.